This T cell receptor (beta chain) was recovered during a study of T cell responses to AZD1222 COVID-19 vaccine. Findings and limits, study-wide: Of the AZD1222 recipients, only 5 or 6 were seropositive at baseline. Most donors were white British and more were female, and clonal diversity was possibly underestimated. No repertoire was sampled before or during the peak T cell response, only after it.

Timing groups of about 4 and about 12 weeks for second doses were pooled. Clones were read by immunoSEQ multiplex PCR, and TCRdb kept only the in-frame ones, dropping some. The sample includes about 110,000 clones, nearly 90% seen only once; the top ten take approximately 4.8%. On this clone: As yet, its antigen is unknown.

The germline V gene encodes CDR1 SGHDT and CDR2 YYEEEE. V lost 4 bases and J 0 bases, leaving 14 bases between the germline ends. The CDR3 loop spans 16 amino acids. V is TRBV5-6 and J is TRBJ1-3; D might be TRBD1 (5 bases). Material: peripheral blood, obtained 28 days after the second AZD1222 dose. This clonotype was sampled from an adult who received the AZD1222 COVID-19 vaccine. In nucleotides, the CDR3 is TGTGCCAGCAGCACACGACAGATCGACTCTGGAAACACCATATATTTT. This encodes CASSTRQIDSGNTIYF.